Listed below are T cell receptor beta chains from one sample, sequenced in a study of blood T cell repertoires in COVID-19. Clones were sequenced by immunoSEQ multiplex PCR, and TCRdb holds only the in-frame ones, with some missing. The data contain 310,000 or so clones, around 86% of them singletons. Specimen: peripheral blood. The receptors stem from a man between 45 and 60 years old with active or convalescent COVID-19. CDR3s leave out the opening cysteine and the closing phenylalanine or tryptophan.

V gene: TRBV6-2/TRBV6-3; CDR3 protein: ASSRQGTRNEQF
V gene: TRBV28; CDR3 protein: ASSSPAGGDFHSPLH
V gene: TRBV4-1; CDR3 protein: ASRRDRVSATIY
V gene: TRBV7-2; CDR3 protein: ASSFPRAGGNRELF
V gene: TRBV11-1; CDR3 protein: ASTITGTSDYNEQF
V gene: TRBV18; CDR3 protein: ASSPGPGAPGAGTDTQY
V gene: TRBV5-1; CDR3 protein: ASSLEDRVETQY
V gene: TRBV27; CDR3 protein: ASSRRDRGLSGTGELF
V gene: TRBV5-6; CDR3 protein: ASSLGAMVRRGYT
V gene: TRBV9; CDR3 protein: ASSVRQGNTEAF
V gene: TRBV10-2; CDR3 protein: ASSESPLAGGPDTQY
V gene: TRBV21-1; CDR3 protein: ASSKRAGENYEQY
V gene: TRBV5-8; CDR3 protein: ASSLRGNQPQH
V gene: TRBV19; CDR3 protein: ASSITGGVYNEQF
V gene: TRBV24-1; CDR3 protein: ATSERGGQGANTGELF
V gene: TRBV7-7; CDR3 protein: ASSLEQGPTYEQY
V gene: TRBV10-3; CDR3 protein: AISERQDYGYT
V gene: TRBV10-3; CDR3 protein: AIRVGQVSSYEQY
V gene: TRBV24-1; CDR3 protein: ATSDFEREGSDTQY
V gene: TRBV18; CDR3 protein: ASSPLTGEIDTEAF
V gene: TRBV11-2; CDR3 protein: ASSMGTAYNSPLH
V gene: TRBV27; CDR3 protein: ASSLDGTGGRETQY
V gene: TRBV5-8; CDR3 protein: ASSLDRGYGYT
V gene: TRBV28; CDR3 protein: ASSQLYGYT
V gene: TRBV30; CDR3 protein: AWSVPDREWLAYGYT
V gene: TRBV10-3; CDR3 protein: AIRSDSSANYGYT
V gene: TRBV27; CDR3 protein: ASSLSTVALETQY
V gene: TRBV6-4; CDR3 protein: ATRSGSSGANVLT
V gene: TRBV30; CDR3 protein: AWSVRRGQTEAF
V gene: TRBV21-1; CDR3 protein: ASSKVRGQGAPCQPQH
V gene: TRBV19; CDR3 protein: ASSKTGLNTGELF
V gene: TRBV5-6; CDR3 protein: ASSLRAFLNTEAF
V gene: TRBV7-3; CDR3 protein: ASSLIGDEETQY
V gene: TRBV5-1; CDR3 protein: ASSLGQGRGEKLF
V gene: TRBV24-1; CDR3 protein: ATSDPGTSGRRYQETQY
V gene: TRBV28; CDR3 protein: ASSPGGDEKLF
V gene: TRBV28; CDR3 protein: ASSLSGLGNTIY
V gene: TRBV18; CDR3 protein: ASSPYGLAVTYEQY